One sample yielded the 3 T cell receptor beta chains listed below, sequenced in a study of T cell responses to AZD1222 COVID-19 vaccine (dated by TCRdb to the early 2020s). The label giving this sample's time point can be read as: baseline before first vaccination. In light of the paper, this sample's treatment or condition label describes: meningococcal conjugate vaccine given as trial control. Library preparation used the immunoSEQ multiplex PCR assay. Sourced from immuneACCESS, this table was stored by TCRdb with only in-frame sequences that have V and J called. A share of the clones is absent; for the studies checked, an unresolved V gene accounts for under half, and the remainder has no known explanation. The sample profile shows 80,000 to 95,000 clones; roughly 86% of them were found once. The ten largest clones add up to approximately 2.8% of the sample. The sample here was peripheral blood, taken on day 0 of MenACWY control vaccination. These receptors all stem from an adult in good health.

This chain joins TRBV5-4 and TRBJ2-1; 12 positions match TRBD2. Germline lookup yields CDR1 SGHNT and CDR2 YYREEE (reference sequence). V gave up 2 bases and J gave up 0 bases; unmatched junction bases: 3. CDR3 size: 17 residues. CDR3 sequence reads: CASSFSSGGASYNEQFF. The CDR3 coding sequence is TGTGCCAGCAGCTTCTCTAGCGGGGGGGCCTCCTACAATGAGCAGTTCTTC.

The rearrangement joins TRBV30 to TRBJ1-1, with 10 bases that match TRBD1. The CDR3 runs 14 residues. Trimming took 7 bases from V and 3 from J; bases not matched to a gene: 8. Germline CDR1 and CDR2: GTSNPN and SVGIG (reference sequence). The CDR3 bases are TGTGCCTTAACCCTGGGGACAGGGGACACTGAAGCTTTCTTT. Its translation: CALTLGTGDTEAFF.

The CDR3: CASSVRGTDTQYF. The CDR3 DNA reads as TGTGCCAGCAGTGTAAGGGGCACAGATACGCAGTATTTT. This chain connects TRBV2 to TRBJ2-3; unclear D gene. V lost 4 bases and J lost 1, with 6 bases in between. Germline CDR1 and CDR2: SNHLY and FYNNEI. This CDR3 comprises 13 residues. Complete variable domain (other parts from reference TRBV2 and TRBJ2-3): EPEVTQTPSHQVTQMGQEVILRCVPISNHLYFYWYRQILGQKVEFLVSFYNNEISEKSEIFDDQFSVERPDGSNFTLKIRSTKLEDSAMYFCASSVRGTDTQYFGPGTRLTVL.